The source of this T cell receptor beta chain is a study of blood T cell repertoires in COVID-19. Overall study: Some COVID-19 samples were acute and others convalescent; all came from the United States, Italy and Spain.

Sequenced by immunoSEQ multiplex PCR; TCRdb stores in-frame clones only, minus some. The sample lists 150,000 to 200,000 clones; roughly 80% were seen once. The CDR3 length is 15 residues. Germline values: CDR1 MDHEN, CDR2 SYDVKM. V lost 6 bases and J lost 5, with 17 bases in between. The chain couples TRBV28 to TRBJ1-5; tentatively, D is TRBD1 (6 bases). Source material: PBMCs or T cells enriched from blood (not recorded which). The clonotype comes from a middle-aged man who had recovered from COVID-19. The CDR3: CASRRGGGAYQPQHF. CDR3 DNA: TGTGCCAGCAGAAGAGGTGGGGGCGCGTATCAGCCCCAGCATTTT.